The entry that follows covers one T cell receptor (beta chain) sequence. The CDR3 spans 19 residues. The germline V gene encodes CDR1 LNHNV and CDR2 YYDKDF (reference sequence). After removal of 1 base from V and 0 bases from J, the junction contained 8 bases not matched to a gene. These data belong to a study of blood T cell repertoires in COVID-19. Assay: immunoSEQ multiplex PCR; the TCRdb copy retains only in-frame clones and omits some. The sample carries 300,000 to 450,000 clones, around 85% recorded once. Specimen: peripheral blood. V gene TRBV15 combines with J gene TRBJ2-6, with 8 bases identical to TRBD2. This clonotype was obtained from a woman under 30 with acute or convalescent COVID-19. For the CDR3, the DNA is TGTGCCACCAGCAGAGGTCTGGGGCTAGCGGGCTCTGGGGCCAACGTCCTGACTTTC. Encoded protein: CATSRGLGLAGSGANVLTF.